This is a list of T cell receptor beta chains from one sample in a study of blood T cell repertoires in COVID-19. Assay: immunoSEQ multiplex PCR; the TCRdb copy retains only in-frame clones and omits some. Among 90,000 to 120,000 clones listed, 80% were seen once. Sequencing input: peripheral blood. These receptors were taken from a man between 65 and 85 years old with acute or convalescent COVID-19. The CDR3 runs from the conserved cysteine through the conserved F or W. Each record gives: D gene, clone size, J gene, V gene, CDR3 protein, CDR3 DNA. The D gene is left open where the match is weak. Clone sizes are given selectively: once, few, many, or a class where the clone is expanded.

d_gene: .
abundance: .
j_gene: TRBJ2-7
v_gene: TRBV4-3
CDR3aa: CASSQEWGGHFEQYF
CDR3nt: TGCGCCAGCAGCCAAGAATGGGGGGGGCATTTCGAGCAGTACTTC

d_gene: .
abundance: once
j_gene: TRBJ1-6
v_gene: TRBV21-1
CDR3aa: CASSIEITVRSSYNSPLHF
CDR3nt: TGTGCCAGCAGCATCGAGATAACAGTGCGTAGCTCCTATAATTCACCCCTCCACTTT

d_gene: TRBD1
abundance: .
j_gene: TRBJ2-1
v_gene: TRBV5-1
CDR3aa: CASSLGQGANEQFF
CDR3nt: TGCGCCAGCAGCTTGGGACAGGGGGCGAATGAGCAGTTCTTC

d_gene: TRBD1
abundance: .
j_gene: TRBJ1-4
v_gene: TRBV7-2
CDR3aa: CASSKTGGITFNEKLFF
CDR3nt: TGTGCCAGCAGCAAGACAGGGGGGATTACATTTAATGAAAAACTGTTTTTT

d_gene: .
abundance: .
j_gene: TRBJ2-7
v_gene: TRBV11-2
CDR3aa: CASSLEFSGETSEQYF
CDR3nt: TGTGCCAGCAGCTTAGAGTTTTCGGGGGAGACCTCCGAGCAGTACTTC

d_gene: TRBD2
abundance: .
j_gene: TRBJ2-3
v_gene: TRBV6-4
CDR3aa: CASSRTSGGAGDTQYF
CDR3nt: TGTGCCAGCAGCAGGACTAGCGGGGGGGCCGGGGATACGCAGTATTTT

d_gene: .
abundance: .
j_gene: TRBJ1-3
v_gene: TRBV18
CDR3aa: CASSPPTGGNTIYF
CDR3nt: TGTGCCAGCTCACCACCGACAGGTGGAAACACCATATATTTT

d_gene: .
abundance: .
j_gene: TRBJ1-6
v_gene: TRBV10-2
CDR3aa: CASSESTLRTSPLHF
CDR3nt: TGCGCCAGCAGTGAGTCGACTCTTCGAACTTCACCCCTCCACTTT

d_gene: .
abundance: .
j_gene: TRBJ2-3
v_gene: TRBV27
CDR3aa: CASRTGLDTQYF
CDR3nt: TGTGCCAGCCGTACAGGGTTAGATACGCAGTATTTT

d_gene: .
abundance: .
j_gene: TRBJ2-3
v_gene: TRBV2
CDR3aa: CASSDRRGRTDTQYF
CDR3nt: TGTGCCAGCAGTGATCGGCGGGGGCGCACAGATACGCAGTATTTT

d_gene: TRBD1
abundance: .
j_gene: TRBJ2-2
v_gene: TRBV29-1
CDR3aa: CSVGTGANTGELFF
CDR3nt: TGCAGCGTTGGGACAGGCGCGAACACCGGGGAGCTGTTTTTT

d_gene: TRBD1
abundance: once
j_gene: TRBJ2-5
v_gene: TRBV2
CDR3aa: CASSAPRTGQETQYF
CDR3nt: TGTGCCAGCAGTGCCCCTCGGACAGGCCAAGAGACCCAGTACTTC

d_gene: .
abundance: .
j_gene: TRBJ1-1
v_gene: TRBV3-1/TRBV3-2
CDR3aa: CASSQSQGKAEAFF
CDR3nt: TGTGCCAGCAGCCAAAGCCAGGGGAAGGCTGAAGCTTTCTTT

d_gene: TRBD1
abundance: once
j_gene: TRBJ1-2
v_gene: TRBV3-1/TRBV3-2
CDR3aa: CASSQVQGQGEKTF
CDR3nt: TGTGCCAGCAGCCAAGTACAGGGACAGGGAGAAAAGACCTTC

d_gene: TRBD1
abundance: .
j_gene: TRBJ2-5
v_gene: TRBV6-1
CDR3aa: CASSEAGQAWETQYF
CDR3nt: TGTGCCAGCAGTGAAGCGGGACAGGCTTGGGAGACCCAGTACTTC

d_gene: TRBD2
abundance: .
j_gene: TRBJ2-6
v_gene: TRBV5-4
CDR3aa: CASSPSGAGSGANVLTF
CDR3nt: TGTGCCAGCAGTCCTAGCGGGGCGGGCTCTGGGGCCAACGTCCTGACTTTC

d_gene: .
abundance: .
j_gene: TRBJ2-3
v_gene: TRBV5-1
CDR3aa: CASSLEAGAISTDTQYF
CDR3nt: TGCGCCAGCAGCTTGGAGGCGGGGGCCATAAGCACAGATACGCAGTATTTT

d_gene: TRBD1
abundance: once
j_gene: TRBJ2-3
v_gene: TRBV5-1
CDR3aa: CASSPGQGVGDTQYF
CDR3nt: TGCGCCAGCAGCCCGGGACAGGGAGTAGGAGATACGCAGTATTTT

d_gene: TRBD1
abundance: .
j_gene: TRBJ1-2
v_gene: TRBV7-2
CDR3aa: CASSLEAGTGGAGTF
CDR3nt: TGTGCCAGCAGCTTAGAGGCGGGGACAGGGGGCGCAGGCACCTTC

d_gene: .
abundance: .
j_gene: TRBJ2-7
v_gene: TRBV6-5
CDR3aa: CASSYWASGAPYEQYF
CDR3nt: TGTGCCAGCAGTTACTGGGCTAGTGGGGCACCTTACGAGCAGTACTTC

d_gene: .
abundance: .
j_gene: TRBJ2-5
v_gene: TRBV11-2
CDR3aa: CASSLLSETQYF
CDR3nt: TGTGCCAGCAGCTTGCTATCAGAGACCCAGTACTTC

d_gene: .
abundance: .
j_gene: TRBJ2-3
v_gene: TRBV6-4
CDR3aa: CASRDSPMGTDTQYF
CDR3nt: TGTGCCAGCAGGGACAGTCCTATGGGCACAGATACGCAGTATTTT

d_gene: TRBD1
abundance: .
j_gene: TRBJ1-6
v_gene: TRBV11-2
CDR3aa: CASGIRGLPLHF
CDR3nt: TGTGCCAGCGGAATCAGGGGGCTACCCCTCCACTTT

d_gene: .
abundance: many
j_gene: TRBJ1-2
v_gene: TRBV5-1
CDR3aa: CASRARTASYGYTF
CDR3nt: TGCGCCAGCAGGGCGAGGACAGCTAGCTATGGCTACACCTTC

d_gene: .
abundance: .
j_gene: TRBJ2-2
v_gene: TRBV19
CDR3aa: CASSMEGANTGELFF
CDR3nt: TGTGCCAGTAGTATGGAAGGGGCGAACACCGGGGAGCTGTTTTTT

d_gene: TRBD1
abundance: few
j_gene: TRBJ2-2
v_gene: TRBV10-3
CDR3aa: CAISDSGGANTGELFF
CDR3nt: TGTGCCATCAGTGATTCAGGGGGCGCGAACACCGGGGAGCTGTTTTTT

d_gene: TRBD2
abundance: .
j_gene: TRBJ2-1
v_gene: TRBV4-3
CDR3aa: CASSQSGGSYNEQFF
CDR3nt: TGCGCCAGCAGCCAAAGCGGGGGGTCCTACAATGAGCAGTTCTTC

d_gene: .
abundance: .
j_gene: TRBJ1-1
v_gene: TRBV7-3
CDR3aa: CASSEDGRGSEAFF
CDR3nt: TGTGCCAGCAGCGAAGACGGGCGGGGGTCTGAAGCTTTCTTT

d_gene: TRBD1
abundance: .
j_gene: TRBJ1-2
v_gene: TRBV5-4
CDR3aa: CASSLANRQGADGYTF
CDR3nt: TGTGCCAGCAGCTTGGCCAACCGACAGGGAGCCGATGGCTACACCTTC

d_gene: .
abundance: .
j_gene: TRBJ2-2
v_gene: TRBV4-3
CDR3aa: CASSQAGANTGELFF
CDR3nt: TGCGCCAGCAGCCAAGCGGGGGCGAACACCGGGGAGCTGTTTTTT

d_gene: .
abundance: .
j_gene: TRBJ1-2
v_gene: TRBV4-2
CDR3aa: CASSQDAAGGYTF
CDR3nt: TGTGCCAGCAGCCAAGACGCGGCCGGGGGCTACACCTTC

d_gene: .
abundance: .
j_gene: TRBJ2-4
v_gene: TRBV27
CDR3aa: CASSSAGSLAKNIQYF
CDR3nt: TGTGCCAGCAGTTCAGCAGGTTCCCTAGCCAAAAACATTCAGTACTTC

d_gene: TRBD2
abundance: few
j_gene: TRBJ2-2
v_gene: TRBV4-3
CDR3aa: CASSMTSRGELFF
CDR3nt: TGCGCCAGCAGCATGACTAGCCGCGGGGAGCTGTTTTTT

d_gene: .
abundance: .
j_gene: TRBJ1-1
v_gene: TRBV7-2
CDR3aa: CASSPRGLNTEAFF
CDR3nt: TGTGCCAGCAGCCCCCGAGGCCTGAACACTGAAGCTTTCTTT

d_gene: .
abundance: .
j_gene: TRBJ1-5
v_gene: TRBV10-3
CDR3aa: CAISDGGSNQPQHF
CDR3nt: TGTGCCATCAGTGATGGCGGAAGCAATCAGCCCCAGCATTTT

d_gene: TRBD1
abundance: .
j_gene: TRBJ1-3
v_gene: TRBV10-3
CDR3aa: CAIRGDQGQGGPGNTIYF
CDR3nt: TGTGCCATCAGAGGGGACCAAGGACAGGGAGGGCCTGGAAACACCATATATTTT

d_gene: TRBD1
abundance: once
j_gene: TRBJ2-5
v_gene: TRBV2
CDR3aa: CASSDGRGRKTQYF
CDR3nt: TGTGCCAGCAGTGACGGCAGGGGGCGAAAGACCCAGTACTTC

d_gene: .
abundance: many
j_gene: TRBJ1-6
v_gene: TRBV3-1/TRBV3-2
CDR3aa: CASSQGLPGGNSPLHF
CDR3nt: TGTGCCAGCAGCCAAGGCCTACCCGGGGGGAATTCACCCCTCCACTTT

d_gene: TRBD2
abundance: once
j_gene: TRBJ2-5
v_gene: TRBV20-1
CDR3aa: CSASWLAGGFRETQYF
CDR3nt: TGCAGTGCTAGTTGGCTAGCGGGGGGGTTTCGAGAGACCCAGTACTTC

d_gene: .
abundance: .
j_gene: TRBJ1-5
v_gene: TRBV2
CDR3aa: CASSGLGVRSNQPQHF
CDR3nt: TGTGCCAGCAGTGGGCTAGGGGTGCGCAGCAATCAGCCCCAGCATTTT

d_gene: .
abundance: .
j_gene: TRBJ2-5
v_gene: TRBV3-1/TRBV3-2
CDR3aa: CASSPPRGALETQYF
CDR3nt: TGTGCCAGCAGCCCCCCCCGGGGGGCCTTAGAGACCCAGTACTTC

d_gene: .
abundance: .
j_gene: TRBJ2-4
v_gene: TRBV29-1
CDR3aa: CSVDGGENIQYF
CDR3nt: TGCAGCGTTGATGGCGGGGAAAACATTCAGTACTTC

d_gene: .
abundance: .
j_gene: TRBJ2-1
v_gene: TRBV5-1
CDR3aa: CASSRISDNEQFF
CDR3nt: TGCGCCAGCAGCCGGATTAGCGACAATGAGCAGTTCTTC

d_gene: TRBD1
abundance: .
j_gene: TRBJ1-2
v_gene: TRBV28
CDR3aa: CASSLTGGKGYTF
CDR3nt: TGTGCCAGCAGTTTAACAGGGGGGAAGGGCTACACCTTC

d_gene: TRBD1
abundance: .
j_gene: TRBJ1-6
v_gene: TRBV18
CDR3aa: CASSALQGKNSPLHF
CDR3nt: TGTGCCAGCTCAGCCCTACAGGGGAAGAATTCACCCCTCCACTTT

d_gene: TRBD2
abundance: few
j_gene: TRBJ2-5
v_gene: TRBV6-2/TRBV6-3
CDR3aa: CASSYSGAGGQETQYF
CDR3nt: TGTGCCAGCAGTTACTCTGGAGCGGGGGGACAAGAGACCCAGTACTTC

d_gene: TRBD1
abundance: .
j_gene: TRBJ1-2
v_gene: TRBV19
CDR3aa: CASSIETGRQGYTF
CDR3nt: TGTGCCAGTAGTATAGAGACAGGGAGACAAGGCTACACCTTC

d_gene: .
abundance: .
j_gene: TRBJ1-1
v_gene: TRBV7-9
CDR3aa: CASSYQAPNTEAFF
CDR3nt: TGTGCCAGCAGCTACCAGGCGCCGAACACTGAAGCTTTCTTT

d_gene: .
abundance: .
j_gene: TRBJ1-5
v_gene: TRBV4-3
CDR3aa: CASSQDWRGRQPQHF
CDR3nt: TGCGCCAGCAGCCAAGATTGGAGGGGAAGACAGCCCCAGCATTTT

d_gene: TRBD1
abundance: .
j_gene: TRBJ1-1
v_gene: TRBV6-6
CDR3aa: CASSARTGFGSTEAFF
CDR3nt: TGTGCCAGCAGTGCCCGGACAGGATTTGGAAGCACTGAAGCTTTCTTT

d_gene: .
abundance: once
j_gene: TRBJ1-2
v_gene: TRBV2
CDR3aa: CASNMDSNYGYTF
CDR3nt: TGTGCCAGCAACATGGACAGCAACTATGGCTACACCTTC

d_gene: TRBD2
abundance: once
j_gene: TRBJ2-5
v_gene: TRBV29-1
CDR3aa: CSVEDPGLAGGPWKTQYF
CDR3nt: TGCAGCGTTGAAGATCCCGGACTAGCGGGGGGGCCTTGGAAGACCCAGTACTTC

d_gene: TRBD2
abundance: .
j_gene: TRBJ2-3
v_gene: TRBV9
CDR3aa: CASSVSGLAGFSTDTQYF
CDR3nt: TGTGCCAGCAGCGTAAGTGGACTAGCGGGGTTCTCCACAGATACGCAGTATTTT

d_gene: .
abundance: .
j_gene: TRBJ2-2
v_gene: TRBV5-1
CDR3aa: CASSFLTNTGELFF
CDR3nt: TGCGCCAGCAGCTTCCTTACGAACACCGGGGAGCTGTTTTTT

d_gene: TRBD2
abundance: .
j_gene: TRBJ2-3
v_gene: TRBV7-2
CDR3aa: CASSLGRLAGGGDTQYF
CDR3nt: TGTGCCAGCAGCTTAGGACGACTAGCGGGGGGTGGGGATACGCAGTATTTT

d_gene: TRBD1
abundance: .
j_gene: TRBJ1-1
v_gene: TRBV19
CDR3aa: CASSPRQGANTEAFF
CDR3nt: TGTGCCAGTAGTCCCCGACAGGGGGCGAATACTGAAGCTTTCTTT

d_gene: TRBD1
abundance: .
j_gene: TRBJ2-2
v_gene: TRBV7-3
CDR3aa: CASSSTGAPGELFF
CDR3nt: TGTGCCAGCAGCTCGACAGGGGCGCCCGGGGAGCTGTTTTTT

d_gene: TRBD1
abundance: .
j_gene: TRBJ2-7
v_gene: TRBV5-1
CDR3aa: CASDSGTGAYEQYF
CDR3nt: TGCGCCAGCGACTCCGGGACAGGGGCCTACGAGCAGTACTTC

d_gene: TRBD1
abundance: many
j_gene: TRBJ1-1
v_gene: TRBV5-1
CDR3aa: CASSSDRTGWNTEAFF
CDR3nt: TGCGCCAGCAGCTCGGACCGGACAGGGTGGAACACTGAAGCTTTCTTT

d_gene: TRBD1
abundance: .
j_gene: TRBJ2-1
v_gene: TRBV9
CDR3aa: CASSADRGLYYNEQFF
CDR3nt: TGTGCCAGCAGCGCCGACAGGGGGTTATACTACAATGAGCAGTTCTTC